This T cell receptor (beta chain) was recovered during a study of blood T cell repertoires in COVID-19. Across the study: Samples of COVID-19 (acute and convalescent) were obtained from the United States, Italy and Spain.

Germline CDR1 reads SGDLS; CDR2 reads YYNGEE. CDR3 length: 15 residues. Deletions cut 3 bases from V and 1 base from J, with 10 bases between. TCRdb's table, derived via immunoSEQ multiplex PCR, lists solely in-frame clones and lacks some. The table includes about 300,000 clones, around 88% detected once. The sample consisted of peripheral blood. The J gene is TRBJ2-2, the V gene TRBV9, with D tentatively TRBD1 (6 bases). The sequence came from a woman aged 30 to 39 who had recovered from COVID-19. The CDR3 sequence is CASSGRGGNTGELFF. Here the CDR3 DNA reads TGTGCCAGCAGCGGGCGAGGGGGGAACACCGGGGAGCTGTTTTTT.